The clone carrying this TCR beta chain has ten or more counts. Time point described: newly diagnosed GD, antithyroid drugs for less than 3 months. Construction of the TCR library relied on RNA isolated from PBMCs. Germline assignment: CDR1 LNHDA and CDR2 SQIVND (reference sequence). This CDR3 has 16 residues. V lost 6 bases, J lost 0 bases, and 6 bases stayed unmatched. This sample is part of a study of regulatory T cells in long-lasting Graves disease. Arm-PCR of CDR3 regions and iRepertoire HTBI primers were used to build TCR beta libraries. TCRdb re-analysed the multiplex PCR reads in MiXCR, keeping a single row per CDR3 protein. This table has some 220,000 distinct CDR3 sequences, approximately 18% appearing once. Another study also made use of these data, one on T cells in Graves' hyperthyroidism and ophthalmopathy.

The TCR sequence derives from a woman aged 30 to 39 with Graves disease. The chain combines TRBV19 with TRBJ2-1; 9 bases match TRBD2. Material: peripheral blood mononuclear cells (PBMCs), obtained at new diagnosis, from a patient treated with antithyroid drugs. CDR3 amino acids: CASSPSGMSSYNEQFF. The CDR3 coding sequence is TGTGCCAGTAGCCCTAGCGGGATGAGCTCCTACAATGAGCAGTTCTTC.